Only one count was recorded for the clone carrying this T cell receptor (beta chain). As yet, its antigen is unknown. Germline V gives CDR1 MNHEY, CDR2 SVGAGI. V trimming: 5 bases; J trimming: 8 bases; junction bases outside the gene matches: 5. The CDR3 covers 12 residues. These data belong to a study of Ad26.COV2.S vaccination and SARS-CoV-2 variants. Data came from immunoSEQ multiplex PCR; TCRdb stores just in-frame clones and leaves some out. The profile shows some 420,000 clones, around 87% of them singletons. Study results and limitations: Participants given vaccine showed non-spike TCR breadth similar to that of placebo recipients.

Sample treatment: some 20 received Ad26.COV2.S at low or high dose, single or two shots; roughly five received placebo; per-sample allocation not given. Day 63 after the first injection of vaccine or placebo was the sampling time. The chain uses TRBV6-5 and TRBJ1-1, with TRBD1 matching 7 bases. Sequencing used peripheral blood, obtained in a trial of Ad26.COV2.S vaccine versus placebo. The source is a person between 18 and 59 years old who received the Ad26.COV2.S COVID-19 vaccine or a placebo. The CDR3 DNA follows: TGTGCCAGCAGTAGACAGGGTGTGGAAGCTTTCTTT. Translating gives CASSRQGVEAFF.